The 27 T cell receptor beta chains reported below all come from one sample, sequenced in a study of T cells in Graves' hyperthyroidism and ophthalmopathy (dated by TCRdb to the late 2010s). Receptor libraries were prepared by multiplex PCR. The instrument was an Illumina HiSeq 2000. The TCR beta CDR3 regions were amplified from the RNA transcripts. The TCR CDR3 was subjected to a first round of RT-PCR using the HTBI primer set and the Qiagen OneStep RT-PCR kit. The public reads were quality trimmed at Q25 with fastp and then assembled into clones with MiXCR by TCRdb, keeping productive beta chains. Rows merge per CDR3 protein into single entries with the most common DNA and genes. The sample table holds 400,000 or so distinct CDR3 sequences, of which about 14% were seen once. 20% of the sample belongs to the ten largest clones. The specimen was blood. These receptor sequences come from a young woman with Graves' ophthalmopathy.

This clonotype was detected ten times or more. This rearrangement joins TRBV6-6 to TRBJ2-7; possibly TRBD1 for D (5 bases). Germline CDR1 and CDR2: MNHNY and SVGAGI (reference sequence). The CDR3 runs 13 residues. The germline V and J ends were trimmed by 2 bases and 0 bases, with 5 bases remaining between them. CDR3 sequence reads: CASSYGHSYEQYF. The CDR3 nucleotides are TGTGCCAGCAGTTACGGACACTCCTACGAGCAGTACTTC.

This clonotype was seen many times. The chain couples TRBV7-6 to TRBJ1-1; D unresolved. Trimming removed 3 bases at V and 3 bases at J, with 11 bases between. This CDR3 is 14 amino acids long. The germline gives CDR1 SGHVS, CDR2 FNYEAQ. The CDR3 sequence is CASSFPDVDTEAFF. DNA of the CDR3: TGTGCCAGCAGCTTCCCAGACGTTGACACTGAAGCTTTCTTT.

CDR3 nucleotides: TGTGCCAGCAGCTATACGGGACTAGCGTACTTC. It codes for CASSYTGLAYF. The V gene is TRBV3-1, the J gene TRBJ2-7; TRBD2 aligns across 9 bases. This CDR3 has 11 residues. CDR1 and CDR2 (germline): LGHDT, YNNKEL (reference sequence). V lost 5 bases, J lost 12 bases, and 5 bases stayed unmatched.

This clonotype was recorded at least ten times. The rearrangement uses TRBV7-3 and TRBJ2-1; D is ambiguous. The CDR3 covers 13 residues. Trimming removed 8 bases at V and 6 bases at J, with 14 bases between. The germline CDR1 and CDR2 sequences are SGHTA and FQGTGA. The CDR3: CASAPGMLNEQFF. As DNA, the CDR3 is TGTGCCAGCGCCCCTGGCATGCTCAATGAGCAGTTCTTC.

This clonotype came up a few times. J is TRBJ2-7 and V is TRBV5-1; TRBD1 matches at 10 bases. CDR1 is SGHRS and CDR2 is YFSETQ in the germline V gene. This CDR3 region has 13 residues. After removal of 6 bases from V and 3 bases from J, the junction contained 3 bases not matched to a gene. Written as DNA, the CDR3 is TGCGCCAGCACCAGGACAGGGGGCTACGAGCAGTACTTC. As protein: CASTRTGGYEQYF.

In its sample, this clonotype was seen many times. The chain uses TRBV12-3 or TRBV12-4 and TRBJ1-1, with TRBD1 matching over 7 bases. The junction had 10 bases not matched to a gene; V was cut back by 2 bases and J by 10 bases. The CDR3 consists of 14 residues. The chain's CDR3 is CASSLYSTGAAAFF. CDR3 nucleotides: TGTGCCAGCAGTTTATATTCCACAGGGGCCGCAGCTTTCTTT.

This clonotype was recorded at least ten times. The chain has TRBV2 and TRBJ2-1; 8 bases are shared with TRBD1. Germline V lookup: CDR1 SNHLY, CDR2 FYNNEI. The CDR3 runs to 12 residues. The J segment lost 9 bases and the V segment lost 2 bases, leaving 0 bases of the junction unmatched. The CDR3 sequence is CASSETGGEQFF. CDR3 sequence (DNA): TGTGCCAGCAGTGAAACAGGGGGTGAGCAGTTCTTC.

In this sample, this clonotype turned up many times. The V call is TRBV6-1, the J call TRBJ1-1, with 7 positions matching TRBD1. The trim removed 6 bases at V and 0 bases at J, leaving 4 bases unmatched. This CDR3 has 14 residues. The germline gives CDR1 MNHNS, CDR2 SASEGT. The CDR3: CASRRQGMNTEAFF. The CDR3 nucleotides are TGTGCCAGCAGACGACAGGGAATGAACACTGAAGCTTTCTTT.

This clonotype was seen at least ten times. The rearrangement links TRBV20-1 to TRBJ1-4; D uncertain. The CDR3 sequence is 13 residues long. Germline assignment: CDR1 DFQATT and CDR2 SNEGSKA (reference sequence). Trimming stripped 0 bases from V and 8 bases from J, with 10 bases between. The CDR3 DNA follows: TGCAGTGCTAGAGATATCGAGATAGAAAAACTGTTTTTT. Translation gives CSARDIEIEKLFF.

This clonotype was counted many times. The chain employs TRBV14 and TRBJ2-7; TRBD1 matches 9 bases. Germline trimming cut 9 bases from V and 5 bases from J; bases unmatched to any gene: 11. This CDR3 contains 14 residues. Per the germline V gene, CDR1 is SGHDN and CDR2 is FVKESK. DNA of the CDR3: TGTGCCAGTGAGCAAGGGACAGGGAGTAACGAGCAGTACTTC. Protein sequence: CASEQGTGSNEQYF.

This clonotype was seen at least ten times. The V and J genes are TRBV12-3 or TRBV12-4 and TRBJ2-7; tentatively, D is TRBD1 (5 bases). V lost 1 base to trimming and J lost 3 bases, with 13 bases between them. The CDR3 contains 15 residues. The CDR3 region is CASSLGQGWDYEQYF. DNA for the CDR3: TGTGCCAGCAGTTTAGGGCAGGGATGGGACTACGAGCAGTACTTC.

Many counts were recorded for this clonotype. The V call is TRBV27, the J call TRBJ2-3; perhaps TRBD2 as D (6 bases). V was cut by 2 bases and J by 6 bases, with 12 bases left in between. This CDR3 spans 14 amino acids. Germline CDR1 and CDR2: MNHEY and SMNVEV (reference sequence). The CDR3 coding sequence is TGTGCCAGCAGTTTAGGTGTGACTAGGGATACGCAGTATTTT. Translated: CASSLGVTRDTQYF.

Ten or more counts support this clonotype. The gene calls are TRBV5-6 and TRBJ1-5; D uncertain. The length of the CDR3 is 15 residues. Germline V gene lookup returns CDR1 SGHDT and CDR2 YYEEEE. Between the trimmed V and J ends, which lost 0 bases and 4 bases, there was a span of 11 bases. This chain's CDR3 is CASSLGLWSNQPQHF. In nucleotides, the CDR3 is TGTGCCAGCAGCTTGGGGCTTTGGAGTAATCAGCCCCAGCATTTT.

This clonotype was seen many times. The rearrangement uses TRBV30 and TRBJ2-7; 7 bases map to TRBD1. The germline V gene has CDR1 GTSNPN and CDR2 SVGIG (reference sequence). This CDR3 has 13 residues. J was trimmed by 5 bases and V by 3 bases; bases with no gene match: 7. In DNA, the CDR3 is TGTGCCTGGAGAGGGACAGTCAGGGACGAGCAGTACTTC. Its translation: CAWRGTVRDEQYF.

This clonotype was recorded a few times. This chain links TRBV20-1 with TRBJ1-5, with D perhaps TRBD1 (5 bases). In germline, CDR1 is DFQATT, CDR2 SNEGSKA (reference sequence). Trimming left V 5 bases short and J 2 bases short, with 16 bases between. The CDR3 runs to 15 residues. CDR3 nucleotides: TGCAGTGCTTATGAGGACACCCGTGGCAATCAGCCCCAGCATTTT. It yields the protein CSAYEDTRGNQPQHF.

The rearrangement links TRBV6-6 to TRBJ2-7; 9 bases agree with TRBD1. The CDR3 has 18 residues. V gave up 0 bases and J gave up 2 bases; unmatched junction bases: 11. Germline CDR1 is MNHNY and CDR2 is SVGAGI (reference sequence). In nucleotides, the CDR3 is TGTGCCAGCAGTTACTCTCCTATACAGGGGGCGAGGACCTACGAGCAGTACTTC. Translated: CASSYSPIQGARTYEQYF.

At least ten counts were recorded for this clonotype. The gene calls are TRBV12-3 or TRBV12-4 and TRBJ2-1; D is uncertain. The V end was cut by 2 bases, the J end by 4 bases, with 15 bases between. The CDR3 runs to 16 residues. This chain's CDR3 is CASSLIRPGRYNEQFF. The DNA for the CDR3 is TGTGCCAGCAGTTTAATCCGTCCTGGCCGGTACAATGAGCAGTTCTTC.

This clonotype was seen many times. The J gene is TRBJ2-2, the V gene TRBV30; D gene unclear. Germline CDR1 is GTSNPN and CDR2 is SVGIG (reference sequence). Between the trimmed V and J ends, which lost 4 bases and 3 bases, there was a span of 9 bases. There are 13 residues in the CDR3. CDR3 nucleotide sequence: TGTGCCTGGAAGGCTCAGGACACCGGGGAGCTGTTTTTT. Translated: CAWKAQDTGELFF.

The table lists this clonotype with many counts. The J gene is TRBJ2-7, the V gene TRBV28; D gene uncertain. V was pared by 6 bases and J by 4 bases, with 7 bases between. The CDR3 consists of 11 residues. CDR1 is MDHEN, CDR2 SYDVKM, per germline. Here the CDR3 reads CASRASYEQYF. CDR3 nucleotide sequence: TGTGCCAGCAGGGCGTCGTACGAGCAGTACTTC.

In its sample, this clonotype was seen many times. The chain has TRBV11-3 and TRBJ2-5; D not resolved. V lost 3 bases, J lost 3 bases, and 5 bases lay in between. Germline lookup yields CDR1 SGHNT and CDR2 YENEEA. The CDR3 is made up of 12 amino acids. The CDR3 coding sequence is TGTGCCAGCAGCTTCATAAAAGAGACCCAGTACTTC. As protein: CASSFIKETQYF.

Ten or more counts support this clonotype. CDR3 sequence reads: CASSLFGPKSSYEQYF. DNA of the CDR3: TGTGCCAGCAGCTTGTTCGGCCCGAAGAGCTCCTACGAGCAGTACTTC. The chain joins TRBV5-7 to TRBJ2-7; D is unclear. TRBV5-7 has ORF status, its function being uncertain. Trimming removed 1 base from V and 0 bases from J, with 14 bases in between. The CDR3 sequence is 16 residues long.

At least ten counts were recorded for this clonotype. This chain connects TRBV5-5 to TRBJ1-3; 11 nucleotides line up with TRBD1. V lost 4 bases to trimming and J lost 0 bases; unmatched junction nucleotides: 6. Germline V lookup: CDR1 SGHKS, CDR2 YYEKEE (reference sequence). CDR3 size: 17 residues. For the CDR3, the DNA is TGTGCCAGCAGCAAAGGACAGGGGGCCAGCTCTGGAAACACCATATATTTT. This codes for CASSKGQGASSGNTIYF.

This clonotype was seen many times. The chain employs TRBV9 and TRBJ1-1, with no clear D. CDR3 length equals 16 residues. V lost 0 bases and J lost 0, with 12 bases in between. The germline CDR1 and CDR2 sequences are SGDLS and YYNGEE. The DNA of the CDR3 is TGTGCCAGCAGCGTAGTGGCAGGATTCATGAACACTGAAGCTTTCTTT. Its protein is CASSVVAGFMNTEAFF.

This clonotype showed up many times. The chain couples TRBV3-1 to TRBJ2-5; 7 nucleotides align to TRBD2. CDR1 LGHDT and CDR2 YNNKEL come from the germline V gene (reference sequence). The CDR3 length is 15 residues. The V and J ends lost 2 bases and 5 bases, in that order; junction bases with no gene match: 8. The CDR3 nucleotides are TGTGCCAGCAGCCAACTAGCGGACTTAAGTGAGACCCAGTACTTC. Its translation is CASSQLADLSETQYF.

This clonotype appeared many times. The genes are TRBV5-1 and TRBJ2-5; 8 positions agree with TRBD1. The ends lost 4 bases at V and 5 bases at J; junction bases unmatched: 7. This CDR3 region has 14 residues. Per germline, CDR1 SGHRS and CDR2 YFSETQ. The CDR3 here is CASSTGQGTETQYF. The CDR3 nucleotides are TGCGCCAGCAGCACCGGACAGGGTACGGAGACCCAGTACTTC.

This clonotype showed up many times. The gene calls are TRBV7-9 and TRBJ2-3; possibly TRBD1 for D (7 bases). V gave up 2 bases and J gave up 4 bases, with 13 bases separating them. The germline CDR1 and CDR2 sequences are SEHNR and FQNEAQ (reference sequence). CDR3 length: 15 residues. CDR3 region: CASSLRQGGSDTQYF. The CDR3 DNA reads as TGTGCCAGCAGCTTACGACAGGGAGGCTCAGATACGCAGTATTTT.

Many counts were recorded for this clonotype. CDR3 in DNA: TGTGCCAGCTACACGGCAGGGACATTAAACTATGGCTACACCTTC. As protein: CASYTAGTLNYGYTF. This chain connects TRBV6-1 to TRBJ1-2; tentative D call: TRBD1 (6 bases). Trimming removed 8 bases from V and 2 bases from J, with 18 bases in between. Germline values: CDR1 MNHNS, CDR2 SASEGT. CDR3 length equals 15 residues.